Sequencing of this T cell receptor beta chain was carried out in a study of spatial heterogeneity in lung cancer. Study-level results: In tumors, expanded intratumoral alpha and beta TCR counts tracked mutation counts.

Of note for this clonotype: Antigen unknown. The size of this beta chain means little, since it is a stray read in a library made for alpha chains.

Time point described: sample taken at primary tumor resection. MiXCR was run by TCRdb on the 5' RACE reads, yielding one entry per CDR3 protein. The data hold fewer than 20,000 distinct CDR3 sequences, with approximately 5.8% observed a single time. The sample in question was lung tumor tissue, obtained at surgery. The source of this sequence is a female donor with early-stage non-small cell lung cancer.

The CDR3 region is CASSEGLALGNTIYF. CDR3 nucleotides: TGTGCCAGCAGTGAAGGACTCGCCCTCGGGAACACCATATATTTT. The chain combines TRBV6-1 with TRBJ1-3; D call uncertain. The CDR3 covers 15 residues. The V gene lost 1 base and the J gene lost 7 bases, with 14 bases spanning the gap. Germline CDR1 and CDR2: MNHNS and SASEGT.